This entry lists 11 T cell receptor beta chains sequenced from one sample in a study of OX40 agonist ivuxolimab in advanced cancers. Measured with immunoSEQ multiplex PCR; TCRdb has only the in-frame clones, and not every one. The sample records more than 100,000 clones, around 93% being singletons. Sequenced material: CD4+ or CD8+ T cells sorted from blood, taken in a trial of the OX40 agonist ivuxolimab. These receptors originate from an adult with an advanced solid tumor such as melanoma, head and neck, liver or kidney cancer.

This chain joins TRBV6-6 and TRBJ2-6, with TRBD1 as a possible D gene (7 bases). CDR3 size: 15 residues. Per germline, CDR1 MNHNY and CDR2 SVGAGI (reference sequence). Trimming removed 6 bases from V and 4 bases from J, with 13 bases in between. The CDR3 DNA reads TGTGCCAGCAGAGAGGGGGCGGGAGGGGCCAACGTCCTGACTTTC. It codes for CASREGAGGANVLTF.

The chain employs TRBV7-9 and TRBJ1-1, with D perhaps matching TRBD1 (5 bases). The CDR3 length is 13 residues. Germline-derived CDR1 and CDR2 are SEHNR and FQNEAQ (reference sequence). Trimming removed 0 bases from V and 6 bases from J, with 8 bases in between. CDR3: CASSLAGRPEAFF. Here the CDR3 DNA reads TGTGCCAGCAGCTTAGCGGGACGCCCTGAAGCTTTCTTT.

V gene TRBV7-2 combines with J gene TRBJ1-6; 7 nucleotides agree with TRBD1. J gave up 0 bases and V 6 bases, and 11 bases lay outside the gene matches. Germline V gives CDR1 SGHTA, CDR2 FQGNSA. This CDR3 spans 18 amino acids. The CDR3 DNA follows: TGTGCCAGCAGTACATTTGGGGACAGCAGCTCCTATAATTCACCCCTCCACTTT. Translated: CASSTFGDSSSYNSPLHF.

The V gene is TRBV6-5, the J gene TRBJ2-3; D call uncertain. The V and J ends lost 6 bases and 0 bases respectively, with 13 bases between them. The CDR3 extends over 15 amino acids. Germline V gene lookup returns CDR1 MNHEY and CDR2 SVGAGI. CDR3 DNA sequence: TGTGCCAGCAGATCAGAATTTCTTAGCACAGATACGCAGTATTTT. It codes for CASRSEFLSTDTQYF.

This clone showed up just once. The V call is TRBV7-9, the J call TRBJ1-3; D not resolved. The germline V gene encodes CDR1 SEHNR and CDR2 FQNEAQ (reference sequence). V was cut by 6 bases and J by 0 bases, with 15 bases left in between. The CDR3 has 16 residues. The CDR3 loop is CASRPPRATSGNTIYF. The CDR3 DNA reads TGTGCCAGCAGGCCCCCAAGGGCGACCTCTGGAAACACCATATATTTT.

This chain connects TRBV7-6 to TRBJ2-2, with 8 bases lining up with TRBD1. The CDR3 length is 16 residues. Losses at the gene ends were 0 bases for V and 5 bases for J; bases not matched to a gene: 5. Per the germline V gene, CDR1 is SGHVS and CDR2 is FNYEAQ. CDR3: CASSLARGRRTGELFF. The CDR3 nucleotides are TGTGCCAGCAGCTTAGCCAGGGGGCGCAGAACCGGGGAGCTGTTTTTT.

V usage is TRBV27 and J usage is TRBJ2-7, with D unresolved. Per the germline V gene, CDR1 is MNHEY and CDR2 is SMNVEV (reference sequence). The CDR3 is made up of 11 amino acids. V was cut by 5 bases and J by 7 bases, with 9 bases left in between. The CDR3 DNA is TGTGCCAGCAGTCCCCTGCGGGAGCAGTACTTC. It codes for CASSPLREQYF.

V is TRBV7-9 and J is TRBJ1-4; D is possibly TRBD1 (6 bases). Trimming took off 7 bases at V and 4 bases at J, with 13 bases between the two ends. This CDR3 has 14 amino acids. The germline CDR1 and CDR2 sequences are SEHNR and FQNEAQ (reference sequence). The CDR3 nucleotides are TGTGCCAGCACCATTCGGACAGATAATGAAAAACTGTTTTTT. Amino acid sequence: CASTIRTDNEKLFF.

The chain combines TRBV28 with TRBJ1-2; D perhaps matches TRBD1 (5 bases). The CDR3 contains 11 residues. V was shortened by 5 bases and J by 8 bases, with 9 bases between the two germline ends. Germline V gives CDR1 MDHEN, CDR2 SYDVKM. The CDR3 nucleotides are TGTGCCAGCAGTGGACATTTAGGCTACACCTTC. It is translated as CASSGHLGYTF.

This chain uses TRBV28 with TRBJ2-1; 9 nucleotides match TRBD1. From germline, CDR1 is MDHEN and CDR2 SYDVKM. Trimming at V came to 10 bases and at J to 8 bases, leaving 12 bases not matched to a gene. The CDR3 extends over 14 amino acids. The CDR3 sequence: CATRQGGLAYEQFF. CDR3 bases: TGTGCCACCAGACAGGGGGGCTTGGCCTATGAGCAGTTCTTC.

This sequence joins TRBV7-2 and TRBJ2-7; no reliable D call. The CDR3 runs 14 residues. The germline V gene has CDR1 SGHTA and CDR2 FQGNSA. With 4 bases removed from V and 2 bases from J, the gap between germline ends came to 12 bases. The CDR3 spells CASSSNSRTYEQYF. The CDR3 DNA reads TGTGCCAGCAGCTCCAATTCGCGGACCTACGAGCAGTACTTC.